Presented here are 25 T cell receptor beta chains from one specimen sequenced in a study of T cell clonality in common variable immunodeficiency. Clones were sequenced by immunoSEQ multiplex PCR, and TCRdb holds only the in-frame ones, with some missing. The specimen has roughly 42,000 clones, none found just once. Sequenced input: peripheral blood mononuclear cells. These receptors were taken from a person aged 18-70 years in good health.

This clone was observed at least ten times. The sequenced fragment ends 3 residues before the CDR3 boundary, so the rest is inferred from the germline J gene. The chain recombines TRBV6-2 or TRBV6-3 with TRBJ2-7; 11 bases agree with TRBD2. This CDR3 is 14 amino acids long. V lost 4 bases and J lost 2; bases outside the gene matches: 1. Germline CDR1 and CDR2: MNHEY and SVGEGT. CDR3 sequence reads: CASSLAGGPYEQYF. The CDR3 bases that were read are TGTGCCAGCAGTTTAGCGGGAGGGCCCTACGAG.

This clone appeared many times. Read coverage stops 3 residues before the CDR3 terminus; the germline J gene supplies the remainder. The chain uses TRBV5-4 and TRBJ2-7, with a tentative D call TRBD2 (6 bases). The CDR3 length is 13 residues. Trimming took off 5 bases at V and 2 bases at J, with 11 bases between the two ends. CDR1 and CDR2 (germline): SGHNT, YYREEE (reference sequence). CDR3 residues: CASRPWGAYEQYF. The covered CDR3 bases are TGTGCCAGCAGGCCTTGGGGGGCCTACGAG.

This clone was seen many times. Read sequence stops 3 residues before the CDR3 end, and the germline J gene provides the missing end. The chain couples TRBV20-1 to TRBJ2-3; 9 positions match TRBD2. V lost 6 bases and J lost 2; bases outside the gene matches: 3. Germline values: CDR1 DFQATT, CDR2 SNEGSKA (reference sequence). The CDR3 runs to 13 residues. The sequenced part of the CDR3 DNA is TGCAGTGCGAGACTAGCGGCCACAGATACG. Translating gives CSARLAATDT. The whole CDR3 protein is CSARLAATDTQYF.

This clone was picked up many times. The read ends 3 residues early relative to the CDR3; the germline J gene fills the gap. The chain couples TRBV2 to TRBJ1-4; D is uncertain. The germline gives CDR1 SNHLY, CDR2 FYNNEI. The CDR3 consists of 16 residues. The germline V and J ends were trimmed by 0 bases and 5 bases, with 13 bases remaining between them. CDR3 DNA, as far as it was read: TGTGCCAGCAGTGAAGCGGTTCGAGGACTAAATGAAAAA. Its translation: CASSEAVRGLNEK. The entire CDR3 protein reads CASSEAVRGLNEKLFF.

This clone was observed at least ten times. The sequence runs out 3 residues before the end of the CDR3; the remainder is reconstructed from the germline J gene. J is TRBJ2-1 and V is TRBV10-3; the D gene is possibly TRBD2 (6 bases). CDR3 length: 16 amino acids. Deletions cut 7 bases from V and 0 bases from J, with 16 bases between. Germline V CDR1 and CDR2: ENHRY, SYGVKD. The CDR3 bases that were read are TGTGCCATCACCCGTAGCGGATTGAGCTCCTACAATGAG. This codes for CAITRSGLSSYNE. In full, the CDR3 is CAITRSGLSSYNEQFF.

This clone was detected many times. The sequence runs out 3 residues before the end of the CDR3; the remainder is reconstructed from the germline J gene. The gene calls are TRBV20-1 and TRBJ2-7, with 12 bases that match TRBD2. V shed 2 bases, J shed 5 bases, and the junction held 7 bases outside the gene matches. Per germline, CDR1 DFQATT and CDR2 SNEGSKA (reference sequence). The CDR3 spans 15 residues. The DNA read from the CDR3 is TGCAGTGCTAGAATGCTAGCGGGAGGGTTAAACGAG. Translation gives CSARMLAGGLNE. The complete CDR3 sequence is CSARMLAGGLNEQYF.

To note about this clone: With only one base between it and a far larger clone, this is likely a read error. The read terminates 3 residues ahead of where the CDR3 ends, so the germline J gene completes it. V and J are TRBV6-1 and TRBJ2-6; D unclear. Looked up from germline, CDR1 is MNHNS and CDR2 is SASEGT. This CDR3 is 14 amino acids long. The CDR3 spells CASGEALGANVLTF. Incomplete CDR3 DNA: TGTGCCAGCGGTGAAGCCCTTGGGGCCAACGTC.

This clone was recorded at least ten times. Coverage ceases 3 residues before the CDR3 finishes, and the germline J gene fills in the end. This specimen includes other DNA sequences encoding the same CDR3. This chain links TRBV5-6 with TRBJ2-7; the match to TRBD2 covers 12 bases. The CDR3 covers 15 residues. From germline, CDR1 is SGHDT and CDR2 YYEEEE. Trimming at V came to 0 bases and at J to 3 bases, leaving 1 base not matched to a gene. CDR3 in amino acids: CASSLGGLAGYEQYF. CDR3 DNA, as far as it was read: TGTGCCAGCAGCTTGGGGGGACTAGCGGGCTACGAG. Combining the CDR3 with reference TRBV5-6 and TRBJ2-7 gives the whole variable domain DAGVTQSPTHLIKTRGQQVTLRCSPKSGHDTVSWYQQALGQGPQFIFQYYEEEERQRGNFPDRFSGHQFPNYSSELNVNALLLGDSALYLCASSLGGLAGYEQYFGPGTRLTVT.

This clone was seen many times. The missing CDR3 end, 3 residues past where the read stops, is filled in from the germline J gene. This chain connects TRBV4-1 to TRBJ2-5; 9 bases fit TRBD2. V trimming: 1 base; J trimming: 2 bases; junction bases outside the gene matches: 2. This CDR3 has 15 residues. Germline V gene lookup returns CDR1 MGHRA and CDR2 YSYEKL. The CDR3 loop is CASSQGSGGQETQYF. Incomplete CDR3 DNA: TGCGCCAGCAGCCAAGGCAGCGGGGGGCAAGAGACC.

This clone was seen at least ten times. The read falls 3 residues short of the CDR3 end, and the missing part is taken from the germline J gene. This chain uses TRBV20-1 with TRBJ1-4, with D perhaps TRBD1 (6 bases). The CDR3 contains 15 residues. CDR1 DFQATT and CDR2 SNEGSKA come from the germline V gene (reference sequence). The CDR3 is CSASLGGVNREKLFF. The sequenced CDR3 bases are TGCAGTGCTAGCCTAGGGGGGGTAAATAGGGAGAAA.

This clone was detected many times. The CDR3 end is not reached by the read, which stops 3 residues before it; the germline J gene fills it in. The rearrangement links TRBV10-1 to TRBJ1-2, with 8 bases identical to TRBD1. Germline V gene sequence: CDR1 WNHNN, CDR2 SYGVQD (reference sequence). With V trimmed by 9 bases and J by 7 bases, 4 bases remained unmatched. CDR3 length equals 11 residues. The CDR3 spells CARTGDGGYTF. The sequenced CDR3 bases are TGCGCCAGGACAGGGGACGGTGGC.

This clone was recorded many times. Sequencing ends 3 residues short of the CDR3 end; the germline J gene provides the rest. The chain links TRBV20-1 to TRBJ1-1, with a possible D match to TRBD1 (5 bases). This CDR3 region has 15 residues. Per the germline V gene, CDR1 is DFQATT and CDR2 is SNEGSKA (reference sequence). Between the trimmed V and J ends, which lost 0 bases and 4 bases, there was a span of 15 bases. The CDR3 sequence: CSARDLRQLSTEAFF. The sequenced CDR3 bases are TGCAGTGCTAGAGATCTACGACAGTTGAGCACTGAA.

Ten or more counts support this clone. The CDR3 end falls 3 residues outside the read, so it is completed with the germline J gene. The chain combines TRBV20-1 with TRBJ1-5; D is undetermined. The V end was cut by 6 bases, the J end by 0 bases, with 12 bases between. CDR1 and CDR2 (germline): DFQATT, SNEGSKA (reference sequence). The CDR3 runs 14 residues. The DNA read from the CDR3 is TGCAGTGCCTTAATGTTGTTTAGCAATCAGCCC. Protein sequence: CSALMLFSNQP. From start to end, the CDR3 is CSALMLFSNQPQHF.

In this sample, this clone turned up many times. The CDR3 end lies 3 residues beyond the end of the read and is filled in from the germline J gene. The genes are TRBV6-4 and TRBJ2-1; a possible D gene is TRBD2 (6 bases). This CDR3 is built from 13 residues. Germline V gives CDR1 MRHNA, CDR2 SNTAGT. V was trimmed by 2 bases and J by 8 bases, leaving 10 bases between them. CDR3 residues: CASSDRDSDEQFF. The part of the CDR3 DNA that was read is TGTGCCAGCAGTGACAGGGACTCGGATGAG.

This clone was observed at least ten times. The CDR3 is cut off 3 residues early in the read; its end comes from the germline J gene. The V gene is TRBV7-3, the J gene TRBJ1-6; a weak D match, TRBD1 (6 bases). V gave up 3 bases and J gave up 5 bases, with 8 bases separating them. Germline V gene lookup returns CDR1 SGHTA and CDR2 FQGTGA. The CDR3 sequence is 14 residues long. CDR3: CASSFGTNNSPLHF. The sequenced part of the CDR3 DNA is TGTGCCAGCAGCTTTGGGACAAATAATTCACCC.

This clone was counted at least ten times. The read comes to an end 3 residues before the CDR3 does, leaving the germline J gene to fill in the end. The chain couples TRBV5-6 to TRBJ1-1; weak D call: TRBD1 (5 bases). The V gene lost 0 bases and the J gene lost 5 bases, with 8 bases spanning the gap. This CDR3 has 13 amino acids. Germline CDR1 is SGHDT and CDR2 is YYEEEE. The part of the CDR3 DNA that was read is TGTGCCAGCAGCTTGGTGCAGGGAACTGAA. It codes for CASSLVQGTE. The full CDR3 protein is CASSLVQGTEAFF.

This clone was observed many times. Sequencing ends 3 residues short of the CDR3 end; the germline J gene provides the rest. The chain couples TRBV7-8 to TRBJ1-3; TRBD1 is a possible D gene (5 bases). V was pared by 5 bases and J by 3 bases, with 8 bases between. CDR3 size: 13 residues. Germline lookup yields CDR1 SGHVS and CDR2 FQNEAQ. The CDR3 reads CASSPGFGNTIYF. CDR3 DNA (partial): TGTGCCAGCAGCCCAGGGTTTGGAAACACC.

Ten or more counts support this clone. The observed sequence ends 3 residues before the CDR3 terminus, with the missing tail filled in from the germline J gene. The V and J genes are TRBV19 and TRBJ1-5; 7 bases fit TRBD1. Germline V gene data show CDR1 as LNHDA and CDR2 as SQIVND (reference sequence). Trimming took 5 bases from V and 5 from J; bases not matched to a gene: 6. The CDR3 is 14 amino acids. This CDR3 reads CASSRQGDDQPQHF. The CDR3 bases that were read are TGTGCCAGTAGTCGACAGGGTGATGATCAGCCC.

This clone was found many times. The CDR3 end is not reached by the read, which stops 3 residues before it; the germline J gene fills it in. The J gene is TRBJ1-2, the V gene TRBV19; D is perhaps TRBD1 (5 bases). The CDR3 has 13 amino acids. Germline V lookup: CDR1 LNHDA, CDR2 SQIVND (reference sequence). CDR3 DNA (partial): TGTGCCAGTAGTATTGGGGCAGGGTTGAGC. Translation: CASSIGAGLS. Given in full, the CDR3 is CASSIGAGLSYTF.

This clone was counted many times. The CDR3 end lies 3 residues beyond the end of the read and is filled in from the germline J gene. The rearrangement uses TRBV19 and TRBJ1-3; D uncertain. V lost 1 base and J lost 3, with 7 bases in between. This CDR3 region has 14 residues. Germline CDR1 reads LNHDA; CDR2 reads SQIVND (reference sequence). The CDR3 region is CASSIAAVGNTIYF. The CDR3 DNA, read in part, is TGTGCCAGTAGTATAGCAGCGGTTGGAAACACC.

This clone appeared many times. The CDR3 extends 3 residues past the end of the read, so its final part is completed from the germline J gene. The rearrangement uses TRBV5-4 and TRBJ2-2; D not certain. The V and J ends lost 0 bases and 6 bases respectively, with 12 bases between them. The CDR3 runs to 15 residues. Germline V CDR1 and CDR2: SGHNT, YYREEE (reference sequence). The CDR3 loop is CASSLGGALAGELFF. CDR3 DNA, as far as it was read: TGTGCCAGCAGCTTGGGTGGTGCGTTGGCCGGGGAG.

This clone occurred many times. Read sequence stops 3 residues before the CDR3 end, and the germline J gene provides the missing end. The chain recombines TRBV2 with TRBJ2-1; D may be TRBD1 (6 bases). V was clipped by 5 bases and J by 8 bases, with 19 bases between them. CDR1 is SNHLY and CDR2 is FYNNEI in the germline V gene. The CDR3 covers 15 residues. The CDR3 sequence is CASSKGVGAVDEQFF. Incomplete CDR3 DNA: TGTGCCAGCAGTAAAGGTGTGGGGGCCGTGGATGAG.

This clone has at least ten counts. The CDR3 is cut off 3 residues early in the read; its end comes from the germline J gene. The identical CDR3 is also encoded by other nucleotide sequences in the sample. V and J are TRBV7-7 and TRBJ2-1, with 10 bases aligning to TRBD1. CDR1 SSHAT and CDR2 FNYEAQ come from the germline V gene (reference sequence). V lost 4 bases and J lost 7; bases outside the gene matches: 1. The CDR3 length is 13 residues. Here the CDR3 reads CASSSGQGNEQFF. CDR3 bases read: TGTGCCAGCAGCTCGGGACAGGGGAATGAG. The full variable domain, rest sourced from reference TRBV7-7 and TRBJ2-1, is GAGVSQSPRYKVTKRGQDVTLRCDPISSHATLYWYQQALGQGPEFLTYFNYEAQPDKSGLPSDRFSAERPEGSISTLTIQRTEQRDSAMYRCASSSGQGNEQFFGPGTRLTVL.

The sample holds many counts of this clone. The CDR3 end lies 3 residues beyond the end of the read and is filled in from the germline J gene. The V gene is TRBV20-1, the J gene TRBJ2-2; 11 bases agree with TRBD2. Germline assignment: CDR1 DFQATT and CDR2 SNEGSKA (reference sequence). The V gene end was trimmed by 0 bases and the J gene end by 6 bases; junction bases not matched to a gene: 0. The CDR3 covers 14 residues. The sequenced CDR3 bases are TGCAGTGCTAGAGAACTAGCGGGGGCCGGGGAG. As protein: CSARELAGAGE. The whole CDR3 region reads CSARELAGAGELFF.

This clone was seen many times. The CDR3 end lies 3 residues beyond the end of the read and is filled in from the germline J gene. The chain combines TRBV2 with TRBJ2-1; 10 bases align to TRBD1. Unmatched junction bases numbered 10, after V lost 5 bases and J lost 3 bases. The CDR3 is made up of 17 amino acids. The germline CDR1 and CDR2 sequences are SNHLY and FYNNEI. The DNA read from the CDR3 is TGTGCCAGCAGTACTCCCCCCGGGACAGGGGACTACAATGAG. Its protein product is CASSTPPGTGDYNE. The full CDR3 reads CASSTPPGTGDYNEQFF. Full variable domain (missing parts from reference TRBV2 and TRBJ2-1): EPEVTQTPSHQVTQMGQEVILRCVPISNHLYFYWYRQILGQKVEFLVSFYNNEISEKSEIFDDQFSVERPDGSNFTLKIRSTKLEDSAMYFCASSTPPGTGDYNEQFFGPGTRLTVL.